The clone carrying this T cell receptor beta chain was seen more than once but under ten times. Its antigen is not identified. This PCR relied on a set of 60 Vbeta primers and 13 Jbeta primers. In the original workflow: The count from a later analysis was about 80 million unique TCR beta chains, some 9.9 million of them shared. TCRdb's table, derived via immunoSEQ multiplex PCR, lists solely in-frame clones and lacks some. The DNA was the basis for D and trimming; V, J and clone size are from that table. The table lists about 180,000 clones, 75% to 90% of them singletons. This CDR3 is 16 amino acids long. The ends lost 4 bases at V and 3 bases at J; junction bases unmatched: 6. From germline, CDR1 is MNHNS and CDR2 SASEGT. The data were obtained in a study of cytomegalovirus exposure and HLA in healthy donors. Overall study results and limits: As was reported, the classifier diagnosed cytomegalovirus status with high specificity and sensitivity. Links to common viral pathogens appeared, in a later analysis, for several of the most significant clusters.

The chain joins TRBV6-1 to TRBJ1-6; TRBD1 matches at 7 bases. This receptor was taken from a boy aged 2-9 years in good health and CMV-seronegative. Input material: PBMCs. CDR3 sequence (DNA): TGTGCCAGCAGTGCCGCCGGGACAGTCTATAATTCACCCCTCCACTTT. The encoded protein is CASSAAGTVYNSPLHF.